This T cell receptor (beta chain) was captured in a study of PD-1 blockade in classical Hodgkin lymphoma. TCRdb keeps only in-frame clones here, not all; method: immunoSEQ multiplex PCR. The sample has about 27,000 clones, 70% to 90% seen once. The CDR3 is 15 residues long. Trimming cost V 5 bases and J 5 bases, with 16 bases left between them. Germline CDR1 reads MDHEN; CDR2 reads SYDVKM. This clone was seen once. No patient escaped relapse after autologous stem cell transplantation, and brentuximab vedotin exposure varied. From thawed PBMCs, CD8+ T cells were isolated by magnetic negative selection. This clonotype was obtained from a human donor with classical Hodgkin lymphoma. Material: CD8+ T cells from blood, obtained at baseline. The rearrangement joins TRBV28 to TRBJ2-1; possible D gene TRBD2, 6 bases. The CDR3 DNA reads TGTGCCAGCAGTCCCGGCCGGGACTTTGACAATGAGCAGTTCTTC. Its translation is CASSPGRDFDNEQFF.